These 16 T cell receptor beta chains share one sample of origin, sequenced in a study of blood T cell repertoires in COVID-19. Produced via immunoSEQ multiplex PCR; TCRdb's table is partial and in-frame only. This sample carries around 140,000 clones, approximately 86% of them seen once, and the ten largest clones take 1.5% to 2%. Sequenced material: peripheral blood. The receptors were sampled from a man between 65 and 85 years old with acute or convalescent COVID-19.

The chain links TRBV5-4 to TRBJ2-2; D not certain. Trimming removed 2 bases at V and 5 bases at J, with 13 bases between. The CDR3 spans 15 residues. Germline V gene data show CDR1 as SGHNT and CDR2 as YYREEE (reference sequence). The chain's CDR3 is CASSFAQTGTGELFF. CDR3 DNA: TGTGCCAGCAGCTTTGCCCAGACCGGGACCGGGGAGCTGTTTTTT.

The chain links TRBV19 to TRBJ2-1; D is perhaps TRBD2 (6 bases). Germline V CDR1 and CDR2: LNHDA, SQIVND (reference sequence). The CDR3 is made up of 16 amino acids. With 3 bases removed from V and 2 bases from J, the gap between germline ends came to 14 bases. The chain's CDR3 is CASSMEGSLTYNEQFF. CDR3 bases: TGTGCCAGTAGTATGGAGGGCAGCCTAACCTACAATGAGCAGTTCTTC.

This clone was observed a handful of times. The chain couples TRBV7-2 to TRBJ2-1, with 13 bases aligning to TRBD2. Germline-derived CDR1 and CDR2 are SGHTA and FQGNSA. The J segment lost 5 bases and the V segment lost 7 bases, leaving 14 bases of the junction unmatched. The CDR3 is 18 residues long. CDR3 nucleotides: TGTGCCAGCATCCCATCGGCCGTACTAGCGGGAGGGAACAATGAGCAGTTCTTC. It codes for CASIPSAVLAGGNNEQFF.

V and J are TRBV25-1 and TRBJ2-1; a possible D gene is TRBD2 (6 bases). The germline V gene has CDR1 MGHDK and CDR2 SYGVNS. V lost 4 bases to trimming and J lost 1 base, with 11 bases between them. This CDR3 has 15 residues. DNA of the CDR3: TGTGCCAGCAGTGTGGCCGGGAGTTCCTACAATGAGCAGTTCTTC. Its translation: CASSVAGSSYNEQFF.

The V call is TRBV25-1, the J call TRBJ1-2; 7 bases fit TRBD1. The CDR3 loop spans 14 amino acids. After removal of 6 bases from V and 2 bases from J, the junction contained 6 bases not matched to a gene. Germline assignment: CDR1 MGHDK and CDR2 SYGVNS. CDR3 residues: CASSAPQGNYGYTF. Written as DNA, the CDR3 is TGTGCCAGCAGCGCTCCACAGGGGAACTATGGCTACACCTTC.

The chain employs TRBV29-1 and TRBJ2-7; tentatively, D is TRBD1 (6 bases). CDR1 SQVTM and CDR2 ANQGSEA come from the germline V gene. CDR3 length: 14 residues. Deletions cut 0 bases from V and 4 bases from J, with 13 bases between. The CDR3 protein is CSVEDISTGYEQYF. Here the CDR3 DNA reads TGCAGCGTTGAAGACATATCAACAGGGTACGAGCAGTACTTC.

This sequence joins TRBV24-1 and TRBJ2-3; TRBD2 might be the D (5 bases). The CDR3 totals 16 residues. Germline CDR1 KGHDR, CDR2 SFDVKD. Deletions cut 6 bases from V and 2 bases from J, with 17 bases between. CDR3 in amino acids: CATSPAQPSITDTQYF. CDR3 nucleotides: TGTGCCACCAGTCCCGCGCAACCTAGCATCACAGATACGCAGTATTTT.

The V call is TRBV7-9, the J call TRBJ1-2, with D tentatively TRBD1 (6 bases). CDR3 length: 14 residues. Germline V gives CDR1 SEHNR, CDR2 FQNEAQ (reference sequence). V lost 5 bases, J lost 3 bases, and 13 bases lay in between. CDR3 residues: CASSLDRLHYGYTF. DNA for the CDR3: TGTGCCAGCAGCCTCGACAGGTTACACTATGGCTACACCTTC.

The chain employs TRBV5-5 and TRBJ2-3; 9 nucleotides agree with TRBD2. Germline CDR1 reads SGHKS; CDR2 reads YYEKEE (reference sequence). Losses at the gene ends were 0 bases for V and 4 bases for J; bases not matched to a gene: 6. The CDR3 consists of 16 residues. The CDR3 protein is CASSLVGRGGADTQYF. The CDR3 DNA reads as TGTGCCAGCAGCTTGGTAGGGCGGGGGGGCGCAGATACGCAGTATTTT. The full variable domain, with the rest looked up from reference TRBV5-5 and TRBJ2-3, is DAGVTQSPTHLIKTRGQQVTLRCSPISGHKSVSWYQQVLGQGPQFIFQYYEKEERGRGNFPDRFSARQFPNYSSELNVNALLLGDSALYLCASSLVGRGGADTQYFGPGTRLTVL.

The rearrangement links TRBV11-2 to TRBJ2-1; possibly TRBD2 for D (7 bases). The CDR3 consists of 17 residues. The germline CDR1 and CDR2 sequences are SGHAT and FQNNGV. V was cut by 1 base and J by 5 bases, with 18 bases left in between. The CDR3 here is CASSLGSRWRGHNEQFF. The CDR3 DNA follows: TGTGCCAGCAGCTTAGGTTCGCGCTGGCGGGGGCACAATGAGCAGTTCTTC.

The chain links TRBV19 to TRBJ1-5, with D tentatively TRBD1 (6 bases). This CDR3 is built from 15 residues. The V gene lost 6 bases and the J gene lost 0 bases, with 12 bases spanning the gap. The V gene's germline CDR1 is LNHDA and CDR2 SQIVND (reference sequence). The CDR3 DNA sequence: TGTGCCAGTAGATTAACAGGGATTAGCAATCAGCCCCAGCATTTT. This sequence encodes CASRLTGISNQPQHF.

The rearrangement uses TRBV7-9 and TRBJ2-7, with D tentatively TRBD2 (5 bases). The CDR3 sequence is 12 residues long. Trimming stripped 5 bases from V and 3 bases from J, with 8 bases between. Looked up from germline, CDR1 is SEHNR and CDR2 is FQNEAQ (reference sequence). DNA of the CDR3: TGTGCCAGCAGCCGAGGGAACTACGAGCAGTACTTC. Protein: CASSRGNYEQYF.

The rearrangement uses TRBV12-5 and TRBJ1-5, with TRBD1 matching 8 bases. This CDR3 has 14 residues. Trimming cost V 5 bases and J 2 bases; bases outside gene matches: 2. Per the germline V gene, CDR1 is LGHNT and CDR2 is FRNRAP. The CDR3 reads CASGATGGNQPQHF. CDR3 DNA: TGTGCTAGTGGTGCGACAGGGGGCAATCAGCCCCAGCATTTT. The full variable domain, in which reference TRBV12-5 and TRBJ1-5 provide the parts outside the CDR3, is DARVTQTPRHKVTEMGQEVTMRCQPILGHNTVFWYRQTMMQGLELLAYFRNRAPLDDSGMPKDRFSAEMPDATLATLKIQPSEPRDSAVYFCASGATGGNQPQHFGDGTRLSIL.

A single count supports this clone. The chain has TRBV11-2 and TRBJ1-3; D ambiguous. V lost 2 bases and J 0 bases, leaving 8 bases between the germline ends. CDR1 is SGHAT and CDR2 is FQNNGV in the germline V gene. This CDR3 spans 15 amino acids. The CDR3 spells CASSLRGGSGNTIYF. The CDR3 DNA sequence: TGTGCCAGCAGCTTAAGAGGTGGCTCTGGAAACACCATATATTTT.

V and J are TRBV4-1 and TRBJ2-6; 12 bases map to TRBD1. V shed 4 bases and J 4 bases; nucleotides not matched to a gene: 11. The CDR3 sequence is 19 residues long. Germline V gene lookup returns CDR1 MGHRA and CDR2 YSYEKL. CDR3 region: CASSRKKGQGAAGANVLTF. The CDR3 DNA is TGCGCCAGCAGCCGAAAGAAGGGACAGGGGGCAGCAGGGGCCAACGTCCTGACTTTC.

This clone was seen a single time. V is TRBV30 and J is TRBJ2-3; D might be TRBD1 (6 bases). The CDR3 contains 15 residues. Germline CDR1 is GTSNPN and CDR2 is SVGIG (reference sequence). Trimming shortened V by 5 bases and J by 2 bases, and 17 bases separated the two germline ends. The CDR3 DNA is TGTGCCTGGCAAATGGCAGGGGCCTCCACAGATACGCAGTATTTT. The encoded protein is CAWQMAGASTDTQYF.